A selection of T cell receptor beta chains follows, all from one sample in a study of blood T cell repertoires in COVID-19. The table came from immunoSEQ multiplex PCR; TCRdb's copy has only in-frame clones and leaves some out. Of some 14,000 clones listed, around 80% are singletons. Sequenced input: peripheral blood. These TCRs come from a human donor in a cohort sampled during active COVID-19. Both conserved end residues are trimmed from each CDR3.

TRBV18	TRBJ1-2	ASSPGAAANYGYT
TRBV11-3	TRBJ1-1	ASSFQTGPGTEAF
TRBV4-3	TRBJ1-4	ASSQDVHLNEKLF
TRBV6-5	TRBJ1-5	ASREVGRPNQPQH
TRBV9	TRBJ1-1	ASSAEGGAYTEAF
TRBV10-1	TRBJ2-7	ASSDLVSGVGRLYEQY
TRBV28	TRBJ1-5	ASSFLGRNSNQPQH
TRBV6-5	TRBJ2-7	ASSYSGQGRHEQY
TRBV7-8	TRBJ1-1	ASSLSTGSGTEAF
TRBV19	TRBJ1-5	ASTPGQGVQPQH
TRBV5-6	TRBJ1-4	ASSWGDTNEKLF
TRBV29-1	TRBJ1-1	SVGLGQQNTEAF
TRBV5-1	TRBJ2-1	ASSLTTGSSYNEQF
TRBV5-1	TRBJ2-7	ASSQESGFGEQY
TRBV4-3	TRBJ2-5	ASSQVVGGAQETQY
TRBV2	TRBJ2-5	ATQETQY
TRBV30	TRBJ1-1	AWSRTSINTEAF
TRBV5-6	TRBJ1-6	ASSPGTGGAYSPLH
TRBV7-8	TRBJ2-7	ASSPRPDPGQKQY
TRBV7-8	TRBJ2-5	ASSLVVGRGETQY
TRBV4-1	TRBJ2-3	ASSYGTVTDTQY
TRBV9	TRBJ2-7	ASSPRPSWYEQY
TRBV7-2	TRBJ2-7	ASSPASGRYEQY
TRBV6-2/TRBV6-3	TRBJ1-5	ASSYNVENQPQH
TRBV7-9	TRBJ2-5	ASSLGLADQETQY
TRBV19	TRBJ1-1	ASSRFFWDTKLRDTEAF
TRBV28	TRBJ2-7	ASSSGTGAYEQY
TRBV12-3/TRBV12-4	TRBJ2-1	ASPAGTYNEQF
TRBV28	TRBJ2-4	ASSIRPTSYKNIQY
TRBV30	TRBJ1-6	AWSPRGPGYSPLH
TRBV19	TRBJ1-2	ASSIARDGYT
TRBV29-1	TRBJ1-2	SVVGGGGYT
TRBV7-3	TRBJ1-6	ASTDRGGSPLH
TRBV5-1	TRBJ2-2	ASSRQGADTGELF
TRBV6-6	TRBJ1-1	ASSTSGTETEAF
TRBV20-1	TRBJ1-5	SASADLGNQPQH
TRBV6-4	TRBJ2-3	ASSARYTDTQY
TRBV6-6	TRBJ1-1	ASSLGGNMNTEAF
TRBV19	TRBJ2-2	ASSIGGTVTGELF
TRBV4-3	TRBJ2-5	ASSRGDRAGETQY
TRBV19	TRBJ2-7	ASSIRPRGPYEQY
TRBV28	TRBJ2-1	AIKGQGPNEQF
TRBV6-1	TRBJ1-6	ASSEALSGQGGSPLH
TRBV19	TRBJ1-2	ASSMASGAYGYT
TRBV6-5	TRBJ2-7	ASTSSGRGYEQY
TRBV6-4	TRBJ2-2	ASSTGTSGGPNTGELF
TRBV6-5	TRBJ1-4	ASRGAGNEKLF
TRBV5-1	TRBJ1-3	ASSDRAGGSGNTIY
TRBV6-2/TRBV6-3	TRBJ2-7	ASSYSGTTYEQY
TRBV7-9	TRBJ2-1	ASSLSWTSGQSYNEQF
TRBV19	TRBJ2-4	ASVDRAKNIQY
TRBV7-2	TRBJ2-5	ASSLLSPGQGETQY
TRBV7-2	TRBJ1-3	ASSLERQGNTIY